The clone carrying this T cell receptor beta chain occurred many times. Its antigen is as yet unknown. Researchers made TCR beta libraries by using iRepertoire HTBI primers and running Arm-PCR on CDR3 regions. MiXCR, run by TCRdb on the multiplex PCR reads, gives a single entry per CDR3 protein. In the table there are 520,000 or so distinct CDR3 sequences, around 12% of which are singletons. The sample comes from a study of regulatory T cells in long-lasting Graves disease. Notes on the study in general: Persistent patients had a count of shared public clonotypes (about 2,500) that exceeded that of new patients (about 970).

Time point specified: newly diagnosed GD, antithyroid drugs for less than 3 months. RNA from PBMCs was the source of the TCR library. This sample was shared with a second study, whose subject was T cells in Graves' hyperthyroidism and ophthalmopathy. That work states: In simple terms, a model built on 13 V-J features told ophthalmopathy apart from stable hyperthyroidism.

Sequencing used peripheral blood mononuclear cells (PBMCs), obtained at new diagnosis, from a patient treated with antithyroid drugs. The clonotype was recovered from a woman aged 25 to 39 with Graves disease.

As DNA, the CDR3 is TGTGCCAGCAGTTCGGGGACAGTCGACTCCTACGAGCAGTACTTC. It encodes CASSSGTVDSYEQYF. This chain connects TRBV12-3 or TRBV12-4 to TRBJ2-7; the match to TRBD1 covers 7 bases. J lost 0 bases, V lost 4 bases, and 6 bases had no gene match. The CDR3 contains 15 residues.